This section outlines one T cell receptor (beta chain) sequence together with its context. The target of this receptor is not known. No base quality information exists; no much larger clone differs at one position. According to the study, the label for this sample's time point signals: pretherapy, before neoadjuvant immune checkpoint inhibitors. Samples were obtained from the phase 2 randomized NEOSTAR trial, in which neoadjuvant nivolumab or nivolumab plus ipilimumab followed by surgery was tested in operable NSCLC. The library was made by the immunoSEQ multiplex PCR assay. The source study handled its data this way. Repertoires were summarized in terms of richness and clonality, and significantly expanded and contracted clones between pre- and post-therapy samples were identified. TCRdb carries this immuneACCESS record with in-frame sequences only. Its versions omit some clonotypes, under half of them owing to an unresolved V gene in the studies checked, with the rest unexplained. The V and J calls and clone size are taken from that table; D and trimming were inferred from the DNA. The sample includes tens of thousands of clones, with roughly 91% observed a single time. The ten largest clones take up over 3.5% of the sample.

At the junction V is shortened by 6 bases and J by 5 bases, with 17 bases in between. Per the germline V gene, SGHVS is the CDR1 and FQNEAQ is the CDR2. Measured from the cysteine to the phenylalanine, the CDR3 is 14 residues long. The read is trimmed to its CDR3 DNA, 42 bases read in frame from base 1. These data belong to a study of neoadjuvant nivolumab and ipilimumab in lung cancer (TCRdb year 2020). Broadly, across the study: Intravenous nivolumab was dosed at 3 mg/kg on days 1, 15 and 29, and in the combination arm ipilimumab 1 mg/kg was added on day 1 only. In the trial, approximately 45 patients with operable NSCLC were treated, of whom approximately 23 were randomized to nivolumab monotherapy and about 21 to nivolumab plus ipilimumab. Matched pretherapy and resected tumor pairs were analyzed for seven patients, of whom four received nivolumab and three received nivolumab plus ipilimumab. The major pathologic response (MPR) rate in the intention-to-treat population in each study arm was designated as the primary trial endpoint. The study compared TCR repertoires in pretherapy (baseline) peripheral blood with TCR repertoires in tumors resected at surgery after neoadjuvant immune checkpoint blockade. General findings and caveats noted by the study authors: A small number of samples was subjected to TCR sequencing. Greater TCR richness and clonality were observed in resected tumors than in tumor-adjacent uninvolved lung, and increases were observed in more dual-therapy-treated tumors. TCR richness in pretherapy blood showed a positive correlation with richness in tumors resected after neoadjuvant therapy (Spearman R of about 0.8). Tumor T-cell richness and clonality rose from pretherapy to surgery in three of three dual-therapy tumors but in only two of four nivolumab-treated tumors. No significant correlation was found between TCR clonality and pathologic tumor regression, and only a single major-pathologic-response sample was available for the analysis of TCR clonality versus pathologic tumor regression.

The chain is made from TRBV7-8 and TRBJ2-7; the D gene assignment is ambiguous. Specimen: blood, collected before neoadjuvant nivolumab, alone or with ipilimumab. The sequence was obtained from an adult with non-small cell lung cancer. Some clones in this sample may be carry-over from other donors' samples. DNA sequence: TGTGCCAGCAGTTCTGTCGACGTGGGTGACGAGCAGTACTTC. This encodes CASSSVDVGDEQYF. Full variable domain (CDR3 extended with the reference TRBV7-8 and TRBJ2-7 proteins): GAGVSQSPRYKVAKRGQDVALRCDPISGHVSLFWYQQALGQGPEFLTYFQNEAQLDKSGLPSDRFFAERPEGSVSTLKIQRTQQEDSAVYLCASSSVDVGDEQYFGPGTRLTVT.